This T cell receptor (beta chain) stems from a study of T cell responses to AZD1222 COVID-19 vaccine. Regarding this clone: No antigen is known for it.

Clones were read by immunoSEQ multiplex PCR, and TCRdb kept only the in-frame ones, dropping some. Among about 120,000 clones listed, 85% to 90% were seen once. J gave up 3 bases and V 3 bases, and 7 bases lay outside the gene matches. The CDR3 is made up of 16 amino acids. Germline V CDR1 and CDR2: LNHDA, SQIVND (reference sequence). Study-wide results and caveats: Vaccine-associated CD4 TCRs ranged over spike, dominating at 160-218 and 743-854. Just five to seven AZD1222 recipients tested seropositive at baseline.

Sample: peripheral blood, taken on day 0 of AZD1222 vaccination. The receptor was isolated from an adult in good health. The genes are TRBV19 and TRBJ1-5; 8 nucleotides match TRBD1. The CDR3 DNA sequence: TGTGCCAGTAGTATTGGGGGGACAGGTACCAATCAGCCCCAGCATTTT. This codes for CASSIGGTGTNQPQHF.